This T cell receptor beta chain emerged from a study of T and B cells in COVID-19 patients. The study's findings and limits: Few blood samples existed from mildly ill patients during symptoms or early in severe cases.

Blood genomic DNA input for TRB amplification was 250-500 ng. Multiplex PCR with BIOMED2 TRB-A/B primer pools amplified TRB rearrangements. MiXCR was run by TCRdb on the multiplex PCR reads, yielding one entry per CDR3 protein. The sample holds fewer than 6,000 distinct CDR3 sequences, 25% to 30% seen once. This clonotype qualifies as medium-sized. What it binds is not known. The CDR3 length is 14 residues. Germline V gives CDR1 LNHDA, CDR2 SQIVND (reference sequence). The V end lost 8 bases, the J end lost 1 base, and 12 bases lay between the germline ends. The rearrangement joins TRBV19 to TRBJ1-3; TRBD1 is a possible D gene (6 bases). Sequenced input: blood. The sequence came from a human donor with active COVID-19. CDR3 sequence: CASGQSQSGNTIYF. In DNA form, the CDR3 reads TGTGCCAGTGGACAGAGCCAGTCTGGAAACACCATATATTTT.